Below, 28 T cell receptor beta chains from the same sample are listed, as sequenced in a study of cytomegalovirus exposure and HLA in healthy donors. The table came from immunoSEQ multiplex PCR; TCRdb's copy has only in-frame clones and leaves some out. The sample records 150,000 to 200,000 clones, 85% to 90% being singletons. The sequenced sample was PBMCs. These receptors all come from a woman aged 30 to 39 in good health and CMV-seronegative.

The chain has TRBV9 and TRBJ2-7, with TRBD2 identical over 10 bases. The V gene's germline CDR1 is SGDLS and CDR2 YYNGEE. Trimming removed 4 bases from V and 5 bases from J; junction bases left unmatched: 3. The CDR3 contains 13 residues. CDR3 bases: TGTGCCAGCAGCCTAGCGGGGGAAAACGAGCAGTACTTC. This gives the protein CASSLAGENEQYF.

The rearrangement links TRBV5-4 to TRBJ1-1; possibly TRBD1 for D (6 bases). V was trimmed by 5 bases and J by 1 base, leaving 6 bases between them. This CDR3 has 12 amino acids. Germline V lookup: CDR1 SGHNT, CDR2 YYREEE (reference sequence). The CDR3 spells CASRQGNTEAFF. As DNA, the CDR3 is TGTGCCAGCAGACAGGGGAACACTGAAGCTTTCTTT.

This rearrangement joins TRBV9 to TRBJ1-1, with TRBD1 matching over 7 bases. CDR1 and CDR2 (germline): SGDLS, YYNGEE. The CDR3 length is 16 residues. The ends lost 4 bases at V and 4 bases at J; junction bases unmatched: 13. The CDR3 DNA follows: TGTGCCAGCAGCCCACAACGGGCAGGGGGGACCACTGAAGCTTTCTTT. Translated: CASSPQRAGGTTEAFF.

This chain links TRBV4-2 with TRBJ2-7; D unresolved. Trimming cost V 4 bases and J 2 bases, with 12 bases left between them. There are 14 residues in the CDR3. From germline, CDR1 is LGHNA and CDR2 YNFKEQ. CDR3 protein: CASSLEPTTYEQYF. The CDR3 nucleotides are TGTGCCAGCAGCCTGGAGCCCACCACCTACGAGCAGTACTTC.

V gene TRBV18 combines with J gene TRBJ2-5; the D gene is possibly TRBD2 (6 bases). The ends were cut back, 4 bases at V and 5 bases at J, with 11 bases in the middle. Germline V gene sequence: CDR1 KGHSH, CDR2 LQKENI. This CDR3 region has 13 residues. CDR3 region: CASSRAGGETQYF. The CDR3 DNA reads as TGTGCCAGCTCACGAGCGGGCGGTGAGACCCAGTACTTC.

The chain joins TRBV18 to TRBJ2-1; tentative D call: TRBD2 (5 bases). Per germline, CDR1 KGHSH and CDR2 LQKENI. This CDR3 is 13 amino acids long. V was clipped by 3 bases and J by 8 bases, with 11 bases between them. The CDR3 region is CASSPDWTHEQFF. Here the CDR3 DNA reads TGTGCCAGCTCACCGGACTGGACCCATGAGCAGTTCTTC.

J is TRBJ1-2 and V is TRBV9, with a weak D call TRBD1 (5 bases). V was trimmed by 5 bases and J by 4 bases, leaving 9 bases between them. This CDR3 is 12 amino acids long. Germline CDR1 reads SGDLS; CDR2 reads YYNGEE. Here the CDR3 DNA reads TGTGCCAGCAGGGAGGGGTTCTATGGCTACACCTTC. Its protein is CASREGFYGYTF. The full variable domain, in which reference TRBV9 and TRBJ1-2 provide the parts outside the CDR3, is DSGVTQTPKHLITATGQRVTLRCSPRSGDLSVYWYQQSLDQGLQFLIQYYNGEERAKGNILERFSAQQFPDLHSELNLSSLELGDSALYFCASREGFYGYTFGSGTRLTVV.

This chain joins TRBV29-1 and TRBJ1-4; D is unresolved. The length of the CDR3 is 13 residues. CDR1 and CDR2 from the germline V gene are SQVTM and ANQGSEA. V was shortened by 7 bases and J by 3 bases, with 12 bases between the two germline ends. The CDR3 sequence: CSAPLGANEKLFF. CDR3 sequence (DNA): TGCAGCGCCCCCCTCGGGGCTAATGAAAAACTGTTTTTT.

Turning to this clone: Other nucleotide sequences from this sample produce the same CDR3. This sequence joins TRBV27 and TRBJ2-3; 9 bases fit TRBD1. Germline assignment: CDR1 MNHEY and CDR2 SMNVEV (reference sequence). After removal of 4 bases from V and 3 bases from J, the junction contained 2 bases not matched to a gene. The CDR3 is 14 amino acids. CDR3 region: CASSSGQGTDTQYF. The DNA for the CDR3 is TGTGCCAGCAGTTCCGGACAGGGGACAGATACGCAGTATTTT.

This clone came up a few times. The chain combines TRBV5-4 with TRBJ2-3; 12 bases line up with TRBD2. The CDR3 totals 16 residues. Germline CDR1 reads SGHNT; CDR2 reads YYREEE (reference sequence). V gave up 4 bases and J gave up 6 bases; unmatched junction bases: 9. CDR3 protein: CASSGMTSGGPDTQYF. In DNA, the CDR3 is TGTGCCAGCAGCGGAATGACTAGCGGGGGCCCGGATACGCAGTATTTT.

This sequence joins TRBV2 and TRBJ1-1; no clear D. The germline V gene encodes CDR1 SNHLY and CDR2 FYNNEI. This CDR3 has 11 residues. Trimming stripped 7 bases from V and 7 bases from J, with 10 bases between. CDR3 in DNA: TGTGCCAGCACGCTACAGTATGAAGCTTTCTTT. Translated: CASTLQYEAFF.

The J gene is TRBJ2-7, the V gene TRBV4-3; D remains unclear. CDR1 and CDR2 (germline): LGHNA, YSLEER. Trimming shortened V by 0 bases and J by 2 bases, and 8 bases separated the two germline ends. This CDR3 region has 14 residues. Here the CDR3 DNA reads TGCGCCAGCAGCCAAGATTACAGTACCTACGAGCAGTACTTC. Protein product: CASSQDYSTYEQYF.

The V and J genes are TRBV25-1 and TRBJ1-2; 7 bases align to TRBD1. The CDR3 runs 14 residues. V trimming: 5 bases; J trimming: 8 bases; junction bases outside the gene matches: 11. Germline values: CDR1 MGHDK, CDR2 SYGVNS. The CDR3 loop reads CASSPMGQFFGYTF. CDR3 in DNA: TGTGCCAGCAGTCCGATGGGACAGTTTTTCGGCTACACCTTC.

The chain uses TRBV7-2 and TRBJ2-1; tentatively, D is TRBD2 (8 bases). The V and J ends lost 5 bases and 9 bases respectively, with 20 bases between them. The CDR3 is made up of 15 amino acids. CDR1 and CDR2 from the germline V gene are SGHTA and FQGNSA. The CDR3 is CASSPRGLGGIEQFF. For the CDR3, the DNA is TGTGCCAGCAGCCCACGGGGACTAGGGGGCATTGAGCAGTTCTTC.

The chain recombines TRBV6-6 with TRBJ1-3; 7 positions match TRBD1. This CDR3 region has 14 residues. The ends lost 6 bases at V and 0 bases at J; junction bases unmatched: 2. Germline CDR1 is MNHNY and CDR2 is SVGAGI (reference sequence). The CDR3 bases are TGTGCCAGCAGCGGGACAGCCTCTGGAAACACCATATATTTT. Protein product: CASSGTASGNTIYF.

The rearrangement links TRBV9 to TRBJ2-2; D uncertain. This CDR3 has 14 amino acids. From germline, CDR1 is SGDLS and CDR2 YYNGEE. V was pared by 4 bases and J by 0 bases, with 7 bases between. The DNA of the CDR3 is TGTGCCAGCAGCATGACTGCGAACACCGGGGAGCTGTTTTTT. Translation: CASSMTANTGELFF. The entire variable domain, with the rest obtained from reference TRBV9 and TRBJ2-2, is as follows: DSGVTQTPKHLITATGQRVTLRCSPRSGDLSVYWYQQSLDQGLQFLIQYYNGEERAKGNILERFSAQQFPDLHSELNLSSLELGDSALYFCASSMTANTGELFFGEGSRLTVL.

The V gene is TRBV7-9, the J gene TRBJ2-7, with D possibly TRBD1 on 6 matching bases. This CDR3 region has 16 residues. Deletions cut 4 bases from V and 0 bases from J, with 16 bases between. CDR1 and CDR2 from the germline V gene are SEHNR and FQNEAQ (reference sequence). The CDR3 bases are TGTGCCAGCAGCTACCCACAGGGTTCCGACTCCTACGAGCAGTACTTC. Protein sequence: CASSYPQGSDSYEQYF.

J is TRBJ2-7 and V is TRBV4-1; D is perhaps TRBD2 (6 bases). V lost 0 bases and J lost 4, with 13 bases in between. CDR1 is MGHRA and CDR2 is YSYEKL in the germline V gene. CDR3 length: 15 amino acids. CDR3 coding DNA: TGCGCCAGCAGCCAAGATGGCCAGCGGGTGTACGAGCAGTACTTC. Its protein is CASSQDGQRVYEQYF.

CDR3 DNA sequence: TGTGCCAGCAGCTTGGATCCAGGGGATAGCAATCAGCCCCAGCATTTT. Protein sequence: CASSLDPGDSNQPQHF. The V and J genes are TRBV5-4 and TRBJ1-5; a possible D gene is TRBD1 (6 bases). V was clipped by 0 bases and J by 0 bases, with 10 bases between them. The CDR3 runs to 16 residues. Germline CDR1 is SGHNT and CDR2 is YYREEE (reference sequence). The complete variable domain, with remaining parts taken from reference TRBV5-4 and TRBJ1-5, reads ETGVTQSPTHLIKTRGQQVTLRCSSQSGHNTVSWYQQALGQGPQFIFQYYREEENGRGNFPPRFSGLQFPNYSSELNVNALELDDSALYLCASSLDPGDSNQPQHFGDGTRLSIL.

V usage is TRBV18 and J usage is TRBJ2-3; 8 bases line up with TRBD1. Germline values: CDR1 KGHSH, CDR2 LQKENI. The CDR3 is 12 residues long. After removal of 10 bases from V and 3 bases from J, the junction contained 3 bases not matched to a gene. The CDR3 region has the DNA TGTGCCACGGGACAGGCTACAGATACGCAGTATTTT. It is translated as CATGQATDTQYF.

This clone has only one observation. Other DNA sequences within the sample encode an identical CDR3. The J gene is TRBJ2-3, the V gene TRBV6-1; TRBD2 might be the D (5 bases). CDR1 MNHNS and CDR2 SASEGT come from the germline V gene. The CDR3 length is 14 residues. V was cut by 3 bases and J by 3 bases, with 10 bases left in between. The CDR3 sequence is CASSDRGGTDTQYF. The DNA of the CDR3 is TGTGCCAGCAGTGACCGAGGCGGGACAGATACGCAGTATTTT.

The DNA for the CDR3 is TGTGCTAGTGGTTTGGTAGGTCGGACAGGGGGCACCGGGGAGCTGTTTTTT. Translated: CASGLVGRTGGTGELFF. The gene calls are TRBV12-5 and TRBJ2-2; the match to TRBD1 covers 10 bases. CDR3 length: 17 amino acids. Germline V CDR1 and CDR2: LGHNT, FRNRAP. With V trimmed by 0 bases and J by 4 bases, 5 bases remained unmatched.

The V gene is TRBV27, the J gene TRBJ2-5; TRBD1 matches 8 bases. Trimming cost V 10 bases and J 2 bases; bases outside gene matches: 6. The CDR3 is 13 residues long. Germline loops: CDR1 MNHEY, CDR2 SMNVEV (reference sequence). The CDR3 here is CATRGQPQETQYF. CDR3 nucleotides: TGTGCCACCAGGGGGCAGCCACAAGAGACCCAGTACTTC.

The genes are TRBV5-1 and TRBJ2-7, with TRBD1 identical over 10 bases. CDR1 and CDR2 (germline): SGHRS, YFSETQ. Trimming took 2 bases from V and 3 from J; bases not matched to a gene: 5. The CDR3 length is 15 residues. CDR3 region: CASSLDGQGDYEQYF. DNA for the CDR3: TGCGCCAGCAGCTTAGATGGACAGGGGGACTACGAGCAGTACTTC.

The V gene is TRBV5-1, the J gene TRBJ1-6; D perhaps matches TRBD1 (5 bases). Trimming took 0 bases from V and 6 from J, leaving 10 bases between them. Germline lookup yields CDR1 SGHRS and CDR2 YFSETQ. This CDR3 is built from 15 residues. This CDR3 reads CASSLEEGANSPLHF. The CDR3 DNA follows: TGCGCCAGCAGCTTGGAGGAAGGGGCTAATTCACCCCTCCACTTT.

The chain links TRBV27 to TRBJ2-2; D not resolved. The germline V gene has CDR1 MNHEY and CDR2 SMNVEV (reference sequence). The CDR3 is 16 residues long. V was pared by 6 bases and J by 1 base, with 15 bases between. Here the CDR3 DNA reads TGTGCCAGCAGGGCCGAATACATGCTGAACACCGGGGAGCTGTTTTTT. Its protein is CASRAEYMLNTGELFF.

The chain joins TRBV5-4 to TRBJ2-7; no definite D call. Germline CDR1 and CDR2: SGHNT and YYREEE (reference sequence). Trimming took 0 bases from V and 3 from J, leaving 4 bases between them. There are 12 residues in the CDR3. CDR3 DNA sequence: TGTGCCAGCAGCTTGGATCTCTACGAGCAGTACTTC. Translating it yields CASSLDLYEQYF.

J is TRBJ2-7 and V is TRBV6-5; 11 nucleotides agree with TRBD2. CDR1 and CDR2 from the germline V gene are MNHEY and SVGAGI. The CDR3 runs to 14 residues. With V trimmed by 4 bases and J by 3 bases, 2 bases remained unmatched. CDR3 sequence (DNA): TGTGCCAGCAGTTCCGGGACTAGCGGCTACGAGCAGTACTTC. Its translation: CASSSGTSGYEQYF.